These 18 T cell receptor beta chains were sequenced from one sample in a study of blood T cell repertoires in COVID-19. Sequencing was performed with immunoSEQ multiplex PCR; in TCRdb, only in-frame clones are kept and a portion is missing. This sample carries 150,000 or so clones, 84% of them seen once, and the ten largest clones take 35% to 40%. Material: peripheral blood. Receptor source: a human donor in a cohort sampled during active COVID-19.

This clone appeared a single time. The CDR3 loop reads CASSRDSRAGYGYTF. The CDR3 DNA sequence: TGTGCCAGCAGTCGGGACAGCCGGGCCGGCTATGGCTACACCTTC. The rearrangement joins TRBV2 to TRBJ1-2; TRBD1 matches at 7 bases. V shed 5 bases, J shed 4 bases, and the junction held 10 bases outside the gene matches. Germline assignment: CDR1 SNHLY and CDR2 FYNNEI. This CDR3 has 15 amino acids.

V usage is TRBV11-2 and J usage is TRBJ1-4; D is possibly TRBD1 (5 bases). Per the germline V gene, CDR1 is SGHAT and CDR2 is FQNNGV. The ends were cut back, 6 bases at V and 4 bases at J, with 12 bases in the middle. The length of the CDR3 is 14 residues. The DNA for the CDR3 is TGTGCCAGCAGTCGGACATACCTTAATGAAAAACTGTTTTTT. Encoded protein: CASSRTYLNEKLFF.

This chain connects TRBV12-3 or TRBV12-4 to TRBJ2-7; possibly TRBD2 for D (5 bases). There are 13 residues in the CDR3. Trimming took 6 bases from V and 4 from J, leaving 13 bases between them. This CDR3 reads CASSLGMGYEQYF. DNA of the CDR3: TGTGCCAGCAGCCTCGGGATGGGTTACGAGCAGTACTTC.

V is TRBV9 and J is TRBJ1-6; D unresolved. Per the germline V gene, CDR1 is SGDLS and CDR2 is YYNGEE. The CDR3 has 14 residues. Trimming cost V 4 bases and J 13 bases, with 18 bases left between them. CDR3 coding DNA: TGTGCCAGCAGCACGCGGGCCTCGACTACCCCCCTCCACTTT. This codes for CASSTRASTTPLHF. Variable domain in full (rest from reference TRBV9 and TRBJ1-6): DSGVTQTPKHLITATGQRVTLRCSPRSGDLSVYWYQQSLDQGLQFLIQYYNGEERAKGNILERFSAQQFPDLHSELNLSSLELGDSALYFCASSTRASTTPLHFGNGTRLTVT.

The J gene is TRBJ2-1, the V gene TRBV11-3; 9 positions agree with TRBD1. The CDR3 consists of 16 residues. V gave up 5 bases and J gave up 6 bases; unmatched junction bases: 11. Germline CDR1 and CDR2: SGHNT and YENEEA. The CDR3 here is CASSPREGQGANEQFF. In nucleotides, the CDR3 is TGTGCCAGCAGCCCAAGGGAGGGACAGGGTGCCAATGAGCAGTTCTTC.

The chain couples TRBV6-5 to TRBJ1-2; D possibly corresponds to TRBD1 (5 bases). The CDR3 is 13 residues long. Germline CDR1 is MNHEY and CDR2 is SVGAGI. Between the trimmed V and J ends, which lost 6 bases and 4 bases, there was a span of 12 bases. CDR3 DNA sequence: TGTGCCAGCAGACCGGACACGGTCTATGGCTACACCTTC. It translates to CASRPDTVYGYTF.

The rearrangement joins TRBV2 to TRBJ2-2; D gene uncertain. The germline V gene encodes CDR1 SNHLY and CDR2 FYNNEI. V was cut by 1 base and J by 0 bases, with 6 bases left in between. CDR3 size: 15 residues. The CDR3 sequence is CASSEGLANTGELFF. Written as DNA, the CDR3 is TGTGCCAGCAGTGAAGGGCTAGCGAACACCGGGGAGCTGTTTTTT.

The rearrangement uses TRBV7-2 and TRBJ2-1; 16 nucleotides agree with TRBD2. The V gene's germline CDR1 is SGHTA and CDR2 FQGNSA. This CDR3 spans 17 amino acids. The V and J ends lost 1 base and 10 bases, in that order; junction bases with no gene match: 7. The CDR3 is CASSLGLPGLAGGEQFF. The CDR3 DNA follows: TGTGCCAGCAGCTTAGGGCTCCCGGGACTAGCGGGGGGGGAGCAGTTCTTC.

DNA of the CDR3: TGCGCCAGCAGCCAAGATCGGGGGGCGTGGGAGACCCAGTACTTC. This sequence encodes CASSQDRGAWETQYF. V gene TRBV4-3 combines with J gene TRBJ2-5; the D gene is possibly TRBD2 (7 bases). V was shortened by 0 bases and J by 5 bases, with 13 bases between the two germline ends. The CDR3 is 15 residues long. CDR1 and CDR2 (germline): LGHNA, YSLEER.

The V gene is TRBV6-6, the J gene TRBJ2-7; 9 nucleotides line up with TRBD1. V was pared by 0 bases and J by 5 bases, with 5 bases of the junction left unmatched. The germline CDR1 and CDR2 sequences are MNHNY and SVGAGI (reference sequence). This CDR3 has 15 amino acids. The CDR3 nucleotides read TGTGCCAGCAGTTACTCTGGGACAGGGCAGGACGAGCAGTACTTC. The encoded protein is CASSYSGTGQDEQYF.

The rearrangement joins TRBV5-5 to TRBJ2-7; 8 nucleotides agree with TRBD1. Germline loops: CDR1 SGHKS, CDR2 YYEKEE (reference sequence). V dropped 3 bases and J dropped 5; count of bases not matched to a gene: 7. The CDR3 runs 14 residues. The CDR3 reads CASSWTGWSDEQYF. The CDR3 DNA sequence: TGTGCCAGCAGCTGGACAGGGTGGTCGGACGAGCAGTACTTC.

V and J are TRBV4-2 and TRBJ1-2, with D perhaps TRBD1 (5 bases). CDR1 is LGHNA and CDR2 is YNFKEQ in the germline V gene. This CDR3 region has 12 residues. The V and J ends lost 6 bases and 3 bases respectively, with 8 bases between them. The CDR3 nucleotides read TGTGCCAGCAGTCCAGGGTACTATGGCTACACCTTC. It translates to CASSPGYYGYTF.

The genes are TRBV5-1 and TRBJ1-1; unclear D gene. The CDR3 sequence is 14 residues long. Germline loops: CDR1 SGHRS, CDR2 YFSETQ. Trimming left V 0 bases short and J 0 bases short, with 6 bases between. The CDR3 nucleotides are TGCGCCAGCAGCTTGGACAGCATGAACACTGAAGCTTTCTTT. Its translation: CASSLDSMNTEAFF.

Comment on this clone: An end of the junction does not agree with germline; a read error may underlie this. The J gene is TRBJ2-7, the V gene TRBV28; D is uncertain. This CDR3 is built from 12 residues. The germline V gene has CDR1 MDHEN and CDR2 SYDVKM. CDR3 sequence (DNA): TGTGCCACCAAGTCCGCGGAGTCCGAGCCGTACTTC. Translation gives CATKSAESEPYF.

The chain recombines TRBV7-2 with TRBJ1-1, with 8 bases matching TRBD1. This CDR3 has 11 amino acids. Germline values: CDR1 SGHTA, CDR2 FQGNSA. Germline trimming cut 5 bases from V and 11 bases from J; bases unmatched to any gene: 4. CDR3 in DNA: TGTGCCAGCAGCGCCAGGGGGCAGGCTTTCTTT. Protein sequence: CASSARGQAFF.

This clone was observed a few times. The CDR3: CASSSRTSGPGELFF. The CDR3 DNA reads as TGCGCCAGCAGCTCAAGGACTAGTGGCCCCGGGGAGCTGTTTTTT. The chain joins TRBV5-1 to TRBJ2-2; 7 bases agree with TRBD2. CDR3 length: 15 residues. The ends lost 3 bases at V and 6 bases at J; junction bases unmatched: 8. Per the germline V gene, CDR1 is SGHRS and CDR2 is YFSETQ. Full variable domain (remainder filled in from reference TRBV5-1 and TRBJ2-2): KAGVTQTPRYLIKTRGQQVTLSCSPISGHRSVSWYQQTPGQGLQFLFEYFSETQRNKGNFPGRFSGRQFSNSRSEMNVSTLELGDSALYLCASSSRTSGPGELFFGEGSRLTVL.

The chain recombines TRBV10-1 with TRBJ1-3; possibly TRBD1 for D (5 bases). The CDR3 is 11 residues long. The V end lost 8 bases, the J end lost 4 bases, and 6 bases lay between the germline ends. Germline lookup yields CDR1 WNHNN and CDR2 SYGVQD (reference sequence). DNA for the CDR3: TGCGCCAGCCGGGGGGGAAACACCATATATTTT. Translation gives CASRGGNTIYF.

This chain links TRBV5-4 with TRBJ2-7; no definite D call. V was clipped by 0 bases and J by 2 bases, with 9 bases between them. The CDR3 sequence is 14 residues long. Germline-derived CDR1 and CDR2 are SGHNT and YYREEE (reference sequence). CDR3 protein: CASSLGALPYEQYF. The CDR3 DNA reads as TGTGCCAGCAGCTTGGGAGCGCTTCCCTACGAGCAGTACTTC.